These 22 T cell receptor beta chains were sequenced from one sample in a study of OX40 agonist ivuxolimab in advanced cancers. Profiling relied on immunoSEQ multiplex PCR, and the TCRdb table lists in-frame clones only, not all of them. The sample includes tens of thousands of clones, around 86% of them seen just once. The material was CD4+ or CD8+ T cells sorted from blood, obtained in a trial of the OX40 agonist ivuxolimab. The receptors were gathered from an adult with an advanced solid tumor such as melanoma, head and neck, liver or kidney cancer.

The sample holds a few counts of this clone. The chain combines TRBV19 with TRBJ2-1, with D possibly being TRBD1 or TRBD2 (5 bases each). V gave up 7 bases and J gave up 4 bases, with 11 bases separating them. The CDR3 totals 13 residues. CDR1 and CDR2 (germline): LNHDA, SQIVND (reference sequence). CDR3 coding DNA: TGTGCCAGTACGGGGACGGAATACAATGAGCAGTTCTTC. Encoded protein: CASTGTEYNEQFF.

Written as DNA, the CDR3 is TGTGCCAGCAGCGTAGCTGACGGACTAGCCGGTGAGACCCAGTACTTC. Amino acid sequence: CASSVADGLAGETQYF. This rearrangement joins TRBV9 to TRBJ2-5; TRBD2 agrees at 8 bases. Germline assignment: CDR1 SGDLS and CDR2 YYNGEE. V dropped 0 bases and J dropped 5; count of bases not matched to a gene: 9. The CDR3 extends over 16 amino acids.

The V call is TRBV5-6, the J call TRBJ2-7; D may match TRBD1 or TRBD2 (5 bases each). CDR1 is SGHDT, CDR2 YYEEEE, per germline. This CDR3 has 12 amino acids. Trimming pared 4 bases from V and 6 bases from J, leaving 11 bases between. This CDR3 reads CASSAGTGEQYF. CDR3 DNA: TGTGCCAGCAGCGCAGGGACCGGCGAGCAGTACTTC.

The rearrangement links TRBV29-1 to TRBJ1-2, with TRBD1 matching over 9 bases. Germline trimming cut 7 bases from V and 7 bases from J; bases unmatched to any gene: 10. The germline CDR1 and CDR2 sequences are SQVTM and ANQGSEA. The CDR3 sequence is 13 residues long. CDR3 protein: CSAGRDREGGYTF. The CDR3 DNA follows: TGCAGCGCCGGCCGGGACAGGGAAGGTGGCTACACCTTC.

The V call is TRBV6-1, the J call TRBJ2-3, with 11 bases that match TRBD2. Looked up from germline, CDR1 is MNHNS and CDR2 is SASEGT. The CDR3 extends over 18 amino acids. V shed 1 base, J shed 0 bases, and the junction held 6 bases outside the gene matches. DNA for the CDR3: TGTGCCAGCAGTGAAGAGCGGACTAGCGGGTCTAGCACAGATACGCAGTATTTT. It encodes CASSEERTSGSSTDTQYF.

The chain combines TRBV25-1 with TRBJ2-5, with 7 positions matching TRBD1. The CDR3 length is 15 residues. Trimming took 0 bases from V and 3 from J; bases not matched to a gene: 4. In germline, CDR1 is MGHDK, CDR2 SYGVNS. The CDR3 nucleotides read TGTGCCAGCAGTGAATATCAGGGACAGAAAGAGACCCAGTACTTC. Translating gives CASSEYQGQKETQYF.

V and J are TRBV19 and TRBJ2-5, with TRBD2 identical over 7 bases. Germline values: CDR1 LNHDA, CDR2 SQIVND (reference sequence). The CDR3 length is 15 residues. V trimming: 5 bases; J trimming: 2 bases; junction bases outside the gene matches: 8. The CDR3 loop is CASSFQEGLQETQYF. In DNA form, the CDR3 reads TGTGCCAGTAGTTTCCAGGAGGGACTACAAGAGACCCAGTACTTC.

The chain employs TRBV5-1 and TRBJ2-1; a possible D gene is TRBD1 (6 bases). This CDR3 has 15 residues. The V gene's germline CDR1 is SGHRS and CDR2 YFSETQ. V was shortened by 4 bases and J by 8 bases, with 19 bases between the two germline ends. The CDR3 region has the DNA TGCGCCAGCAGCATGTCGACAGGACAGTACGATGAGCAGTTCTTC. Translated: CASSMSTGQYDEQFF.

As for this clone: A read error may be the cause here, since a much bigger clone is one base away. CDR3 region: CASGQEPGLLSYEQYF. The DNA of the CDR3 is TGCGCCAGCGGCCAAGAACCGGGCCTCCTTTCCTACGAGCAGTACTTC. The rearrangement uses TRBV4-1 and TRBJ2-7, with D hard to call. Per germline, CDR1 MGHRA and CDR2 YSYEKL. The CDR3 has 16 residues.

In this sample, this clone turned up a few times. The chain carries TRBV27 and TRBJ2-3; 12 nucleotides line up with TRBD2. Germline V gene sequence: CDR1 MNHEY, CDR2 SMNVEV (reference sequence). Unmatched junction bases numbered 4, after V lost 1 base and J lost 2 bases. This CDR3 has 17 residues. CDR3 coding DNA: TGTGCCAGCAGTTTATATCTAGCGGGAGGGGTCACAGATACGCAGTATTTT. This gives the protein CASSLYLAGGVTDTQYF.

J is TRBJ1-6 and V is TRBV28; D remains ambiguous. Germline CDR1 reads MDHEN; CDR2 reads SYDVKM. Trimming removed 4 bases at V and 8 bases at J, with 3 bases between. This CDR3 is built from 11 residues. As DNA, the CDR3 is TGTGCCAGCAGTTCAGATTCACCCCTCCACTTT. Its protein product is CASSSDSPLHF.

The V call is TRBV7-9, the J call TRBJ1-5; TRBD1 matches 9 bases. V shed 5 bases, J shed 6 bases, and the junction held 2 bases outside the gene matches. This CDR3 is built from 13 residues. Germline V gene data show CDR1 as SEHNR and CDR2 as FQNEAQ (reference sequence). The CDR3 nucleotides read TGTGCCAGCAGCACAGGGGGCGGTCAGCCCCAGCATTTT. This gives the protein CASSTGGGQPQHF.

V is TRBV5-1 and J is TRBJ2-5; D gene unclear. The end of the DNA fits TRBJ2-7 better, so the J call may be wrong. The CDR3 extends over 13 amino acids. The germline CDR1 and CDR2 sequences are SGHRS and YFSETQ. CDR3 DNA sequence: TGCGCCAGCAGTTGGGGATTGGCCTACGAGCAGTACTTC. It yields the protein CASSWGLAYEQYF.

J is TRBJ2-7 and V is TRBV5-1, with unresolved D. Trimming cost V 0 bases and J 2 bases, with 18 bases left between them. The CDR3 consists of 17 residues. Germline-derived CDR1 and CDR2 are SGHRS and YFSETQ. CDR3 sequence reads: CASSLAAAEPRTYEQYF. The DNA of the CDR3 is TGCGCCAGCAGCTTGGCGGCAGCCGAACCCCGGACCTACGAGCAGTACTTC.

This clone was seen a single time. V and J are TRBV14 and TRBJ2-5, with a possible D match to TRBD1 (5 bases). Trimming took off 1 base at V and 3 bases at J, with 12 bases between the two ends. The germline CDR1 and CDR2 sequences are SGHDN and FVKESK. This CDR3 is built from 15 residues. This CDR3 reads CASSQALGPKETQYF. The CDR3 bases are TGTGCCAGCAGCCAAGCCCTGGGGCCAAAAGAGACCCAGTACTTC.

J is TRBJ2-6 and V is TRBV5-4, with D unclear. V was pared by 4 bases and J by 0 bases, with 17 bases between. The CDR3 runs to 18 residues. Germline-derived CDR1 and CDR2 are SGHNT and YYREEE (reference sequence). The CDR3 DNA reads as TGTGCCAGCAGCCCTTCGGCAGGCTCCCTCTCTGGGGCCAACGTCCTGACTTTC. It encodes CASSPSAGSLSGANVLTF.

DNA of the CDR3: TGTGCCAGCAGCGCGGGACTAGGGTCCTACAATGAGCAGTTCTTC. Translating gives CASSAGLGSYNEQFF. V is TRBV11-3 and J is TRBJ2-1, with TRBD2 identical over 8 bases. This CDR3 has 15 amino acids. Germline V lookup: CDR1 SGHNT, CDR2 YENEEA. J was trimmed by 1 base and V by 5 bases; bases with no gene match: 4.

J is TRBJ1-5 and V is TRBV7-2; D not certain. V was cut by 5 bases and J by 0 bases, with 20 bases left in between. The CDR3 loop spans 18 amino acids. CDR1 and CDR2 from the germline V gene are SGHTA and FQGNSA. CDR3 protein: CASSDDAGSLYSNQPQHF. The CDR3 DNA follows: TGTGCCAGCAGCGATGACGCCGGGTCCTTGTATAGCAATCAGCCCCAGCATTTT. The whole variable domain, filled in from reference TRBV7-2 and TRBJ1-5, reads GAGVSQSPSNKVTEKGKDVELRCDPISGHTALYWYRQSLGQGLEFLIYFQGNSAPDKSGLPSDRFSAERTGGSVSTLTIQRTQQEDSAVYLCASSDDAGSLYSNQPQHFGDGTRLSIL.

This chain uses TRBV7-3 with TRBJ2-1; D ambiguous. V lost 3 bases, J lost 2 bases, and 8 bases lay in between. Germline V gives CDR1 SGHTA, CDR2 FQGTGA. This CDR3 has 14 residues. The CDR3 region is CASSLSGTYNEQFF. Here the CDR3 DNA reads TGTGCCAGCAGCTTGTCAGGCACCTACAATGAGCAGTTCTTC.

CDR3 nucleotide sequence: TGTGCCAGTAGTAAGCGGACTAGCGGGATCCTAGGGTACAATGAGCAGTTCTTC. It is translated as CASSKRTSGILGYNEQFF. The V call is TRBV19, the J call TRBJ2-1, with TRBD2 matching over 12 bases. CDR3 length: 18 amino acids. Germline loops: CDR1 LNHDA, CDR2 SQIVND (reference sequence). V dropped 4 bases and J dropped 4; count of bases not matched to a gene: 11.

By its share, this clone is medium-sized. J is TRBJ1-2 and V is TRBV7-9; D unresolved. This CDR3 has 16 amino acids. Germline CDR1 SEHNR, CDR2 FQNEAQ (reference sequence). Trimming removed 5 bases at V and 4 bases at J, with 20 bases between. Here the CDR3 reads CASSRGRREVSYGYTF. CDR3 nucleotide sequence: TGTGCCAGCAGCCGAGGACGTCGGGAGGTCAGCTATGGCTACACCTTC.

The rearrangement joins TRBV9 to TRBJ1-2; 11 bases agree with TRBD1. The CDR3 runs 12 residues. The trim removed 5 bases at V and 7 bases at J, leaving 1 base unmatched. From germline, CDR1 is SGDLS and CDR2 YYNGEE. CDR3 protein: CASRGQGVGYTF. The CDR3 bases are TGTGCCAGCAGGGGACAGGGGGTTGGCTACACCTTC.